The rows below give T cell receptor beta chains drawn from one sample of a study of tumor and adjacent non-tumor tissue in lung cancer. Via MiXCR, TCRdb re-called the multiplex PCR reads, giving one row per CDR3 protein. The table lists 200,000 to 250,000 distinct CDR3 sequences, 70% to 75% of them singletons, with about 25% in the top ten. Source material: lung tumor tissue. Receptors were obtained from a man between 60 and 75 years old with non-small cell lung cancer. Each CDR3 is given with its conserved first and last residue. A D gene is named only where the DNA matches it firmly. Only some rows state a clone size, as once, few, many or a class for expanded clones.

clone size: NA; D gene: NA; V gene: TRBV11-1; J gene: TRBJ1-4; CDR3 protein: CVSSPRLEASEKLFF; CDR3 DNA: TGTGTCAGCAGCCCTCGCCTGGAGGCGTCTGAAAAACTGTTCTTT
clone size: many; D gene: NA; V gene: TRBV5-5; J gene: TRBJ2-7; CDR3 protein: CASSSTGGASSYEQYF; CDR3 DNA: TGTGCCAGCAGCTCGACTGGGGGGGCGAGCTCCTACGAGCAGTACTTC
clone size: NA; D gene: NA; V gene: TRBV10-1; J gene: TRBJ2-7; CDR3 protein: CASSKGGYPAKSGQYF; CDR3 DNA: TGCGCCAGCAGTAAGGGGGGCTACCCGGCTAAGTCCGGGCAGTACTTC
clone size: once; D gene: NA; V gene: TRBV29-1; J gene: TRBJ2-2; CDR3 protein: CNARGYDTGELFF; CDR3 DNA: TGCAATGCCCGGGGATACGACACCGGGGAGCTGTTTTTT
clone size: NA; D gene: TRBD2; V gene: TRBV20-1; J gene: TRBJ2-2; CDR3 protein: CSARRTSEYNGELFF; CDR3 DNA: TGCAGTGCTAGACGGACTAGCGAGTACAACGGGGAGCTGTTTTTC
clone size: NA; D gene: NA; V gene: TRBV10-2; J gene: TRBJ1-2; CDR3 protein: CASCEKVANYGYTF; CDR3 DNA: TGCGCCAGCTGTGAAAAGGTCGCTAACTATGGCTACACCTTC
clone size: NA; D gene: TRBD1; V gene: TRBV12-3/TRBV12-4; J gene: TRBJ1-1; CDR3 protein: CASRGQYAEAFF; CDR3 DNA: TGTGCCAGCAGGGGACAGTACGCTGAAGCTTTCTTT
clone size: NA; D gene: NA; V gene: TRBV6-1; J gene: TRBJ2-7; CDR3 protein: CARSPQGPYDQYF; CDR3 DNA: TGTGCCAGAAGTCCCCAGGGTCCCTACGACCAGTACTTC
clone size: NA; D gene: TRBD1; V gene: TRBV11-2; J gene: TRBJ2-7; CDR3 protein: CASSLMPGQGPYGQYF; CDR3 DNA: TGTGCCAGCAGCCTTATGCCGGGACAGGGGCCCTACGGGCAATACTTC
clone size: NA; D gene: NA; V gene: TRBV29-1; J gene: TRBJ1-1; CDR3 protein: CSVEALSGSEVFF; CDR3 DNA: TGCAGCGTTGAGGCCCTTTCGGGCTCTGAAGTTTTCTTT
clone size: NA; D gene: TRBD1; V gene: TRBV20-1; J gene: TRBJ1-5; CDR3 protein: CSARARTGHRNQPQHF; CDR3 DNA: TGCAGTGCTAGAGCTAGGACAGGCCATAGGAATCAGCCACAGCATTTT
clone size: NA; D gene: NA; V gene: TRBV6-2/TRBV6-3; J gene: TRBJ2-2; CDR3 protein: CASIPHRERRTGELFF; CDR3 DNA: TGTGCCAGCATTCCCCACAGGGAGAGACGAACCGGGGAGCTGTTTTTT
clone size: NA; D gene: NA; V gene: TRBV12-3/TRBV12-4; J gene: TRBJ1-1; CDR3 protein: CASSCQVLNTEAFF; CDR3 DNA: TGTGCCAGCAGTTGCCAGGTGCTGAACACTGAAGCTTTCTTT
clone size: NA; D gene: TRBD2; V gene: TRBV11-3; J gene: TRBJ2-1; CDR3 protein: CASSQGLVGGRSYNEQFF; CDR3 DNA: TGCGCCAGCAGCCAGGGACTAGTGGGGGGCCGCTCCTACAATGAGCAGTTCTTC
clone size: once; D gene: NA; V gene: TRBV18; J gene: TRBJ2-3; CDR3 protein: CVSSPSQGTTDTQYF; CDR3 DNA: TGTGTCAGCTCACCCTCTCAGGGTACGACGGATACGCAGTATTTT
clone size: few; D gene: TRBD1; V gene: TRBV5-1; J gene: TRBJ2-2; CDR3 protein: CASQTPGQGNTGELFF; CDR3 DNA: TGCGCCAGCCAGACTCCGGGACAGGGAAACACCGGGGAGCTGTTTTTT
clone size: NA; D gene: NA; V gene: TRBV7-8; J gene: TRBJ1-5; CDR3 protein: CASSVGRVSNHPQHF; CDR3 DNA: TGTGCCAGCAGCGTGGGCAGGGTTAGCAATCACCCCCAGCATTTT
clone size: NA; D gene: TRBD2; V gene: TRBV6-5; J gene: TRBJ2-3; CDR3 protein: CVSSLLAGGPNTQYF; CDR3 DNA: TGTGTCAGCAGTCTTCTAGCGGGGGGGCCAAATACACAGTATTTT
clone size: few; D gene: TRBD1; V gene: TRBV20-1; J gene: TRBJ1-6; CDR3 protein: CSARSASDRVIIGINSPLHF; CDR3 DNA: TGCAGTGCTAGAAGCGCCTCGGACAGGGTTATTATCGGGATTAATTCACCCCTCCACTTT
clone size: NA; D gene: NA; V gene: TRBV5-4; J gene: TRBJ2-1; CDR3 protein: CASSFPSQGIGEQFF; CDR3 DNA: TGTGCCAGCAGCTTTCCTAGTCAAGGGATTGGTGAGCAGTTCTTC
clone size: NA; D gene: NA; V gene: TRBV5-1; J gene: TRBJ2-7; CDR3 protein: CASSLWWSASHSYNEQYF; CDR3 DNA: TGCGCCAGCAGCTTGTGGTGGTCCGCCTCTCATTCCTACAATGAGCAGTACTTC
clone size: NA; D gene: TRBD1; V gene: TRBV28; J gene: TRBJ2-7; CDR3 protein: CASIGQGAGGDYEQYF; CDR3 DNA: TGTGCCAGCATCGGACAGGGGGCCGGGGGGGACTACGAGCAGTACTTC
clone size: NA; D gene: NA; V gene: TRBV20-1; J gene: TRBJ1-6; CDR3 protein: CNARDGGAYSPLHF; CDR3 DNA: TGCAATGCTAGGGATGGGGGGGCCTATTCACCCCTCCACTTT
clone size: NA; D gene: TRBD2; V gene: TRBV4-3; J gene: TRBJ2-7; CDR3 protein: CTSSQVVSGGSPFEQYF; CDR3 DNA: TGCACCAGCAGCCAAGTTGTTAGCGGGGGTTCGCCCTTCGAGCAGTACTTC
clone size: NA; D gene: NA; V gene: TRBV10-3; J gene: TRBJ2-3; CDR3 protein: CASQVSSTDTQYF; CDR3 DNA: TGTGCCTCCCAGGTTTCTAGCACAGATACGCAGTATTTT